This paragraph reports one TCR beta chain. Its antigen remains unidentified. No much larger clone is present one base from it, and per-base qualities are unavailable. Thawed PBMCs were FACS-sorted into unstimulated Tregs (CD4+CD25+CD127-), CD4+ non-Tregs (CD4+CD25-), CD4 cells and CD8 cells. Healthy control blood was obtained either as purchased buffy coats or from healthy volunteers. Healthy control blood was processed by Ficoll density gradient to PBMCs and cryopreserved; patient PBMCs were collected before and after transplant. The sample is drawn from a study of Tregs in tolerant kidney transplant recipients (dated by TCRdb to between 2019 and 2020). Regarding the study in general: Before combined kidney and bone marrow transplantation, this study identified donor-specific regulatory T cells using TCRbeta sequencing and then followed those same cells after transplant. Several methods of expanding Tregs specific for an allogeneic donor were compared by TCRbeta repertoire sequencing in a few healthy controls. General study outcomes and caveats: Because the study included only a small number of patients, the results must be confirmed in larger populations and under other immunosuppression protocols. Biological reproducibility was not examined directly, but technical replication error appeared to be minimal. Expanding Tregs with activated donor B cells appeared to identify the most biologically relevant and donor-specific TCRbeta repertoire.

Unmatched junction bases come to 10, with V trimmed by 7 bases and J by 7 bases. Via the germline V gene (reference sequence), CDR1 is LNHDA and CDR2 SQIVND. Its CDR3 holds 14 amino acids, cysteine through phenylalanine. The only DNA kept is the CDR3, 42 bases in frame from the first base. For TCRbeta CDR3 sequencing, genomic DNA was extracted from sorted cells using the QIAGEN DNeasy Blood and Tissue Kit. High-throughput TCRbeta CDR3 sequencing, which included PCR amplification with bias correction and internal controls, was done commercially through immunoSEQ. For the original study's pipeline: Unique productive TCRbeta sequences were defined by CDR3 nucleotide sequence where primers matched, and otherwise by CDR3 amino acid sequence together with Vbeta and Jbeta genes. As a correction for sorting error, sequences shared between sorted populations at a frequency ratio of 2:1 or less were discarded, and the remaining shared sequences were assigned to the higher population. Donor-reactive sequences were defined as at least 5-fold expanded in CFSE-low cells versus unstimulated cells, with frequency of at least 0.01% in CFSE-low cells. Repertoire divergence was quantified by Jensen-Shannon divergence calculated from the top 100 TCRbeta sequences ranked by frequency. For any sample with multiple sequencing runs, sorting error was corrected in each run separately before the runs were pooled. Held by TCRdb, this immuneACCESS table contains in-frame sequences only and omits some clones. Under half of the omission traces to an unresolved V gene where checked; the cause of the rest is unknown. The D gene and trimming were derived from the DNA, and the V and J assignments and clone size from that table. The sample includes around 50,000 clones, with around 88% observed a single time. The ten largest clones capture 4% to 6.5% of the sample.

The sample was CD4+ T cells from blood. The clonotype originates from a human donor in good health. The sequence joins TRBV19 to TRBJ1-5, with 7 middle bases fitting TRBD1. The sequenced DNA is TGTGCCAGTACTCCGGGACAGATTTCCCAGCCCCAGCATTTT. Its protein product is CASTPGQISQPQHF.